A single sample is the source of the 6 T cell receptor beta chains below, sequenced in a study of shared clonotypes between healthy human individuals. The protocol was immunoSEQ multiplex PCR, while the TCRdb copy is restricted to in-frame clones and leaves out a portion. The data show around 510,000 clones, around three quarters seen once. What was sequenced was PBMCs. The receptors stem from a woman aged 40 to 50 in good health. Some clones in this sample may be carry-over from other donors' samples.

The chain joins TRBV2 to TRBJ2-1; D unclear. Germline lookup yields CDR1 SNHLY and CDR2 FYNNEI. The V end was cut by 4 bases, the J end by 0 bases, with 10 bases between. This CDR3 has 15 amino acids. This CDR3 reads CASSGGSGSYNEQFF. The CDR3 DNA reads as TGTGCCAGCAGTGGTGGGTCCGGCTCCTACAATGAGCAGTTCTTC.

The rearrangement uses TRBV19 and TRBJ2-5; D perhaps matches TRBD1 (6 bases). Trimming took 1 base from V and 0 from J, leaving 9 bases between them. The CDR3 spans 15 residues. Germline lookup yields CDR1 LNHDA and CDR2 SQIVND (reference sequence). CDR3 loop: CASSIGQAYQETQYF. The CDR3 nucleotides are TGTGCCAGTAGTATAGGACAGGCGTACCAAGAGACCCAGTACTTC.

This chain connects TRBV18 to TRBJ2-7, with no clear D. V lost 3 bases and J 0 bases, leaving 15 bases between the germline ends. Germline CDR1 KGHSH, CDR2 LQKENI. The CDR3 is 16 residues long. The CDR3 sequence is CASSPSVQISSYEQYF. CDR3 bases: TGTGCCAGCTCACCTTCCGTACAGATCAGCTCCTACGAGCAGTACTTC.

A remark on this clone: The same CDR3 is also encoded by other DNA sequences in this sample. J is TRBJ2-1 and V is TRBV7-2; TRBD2 matches at 11 bases. Looked up from germline, CDR1 is SGHTA and CDR2 is FQGNSA. This CDR3 is 15 amino acids long. With 4 bases clipped from V and 4 bases from J, the junction kept 3 bases outside the gene matches. The CDR3 is CASSSLAGGYNEQFF. CDR3 bases: TGTGCCAGCAGCTCCCTAGCGGGGGGTTACAATGAGCAGTTCTTC.

This chain connects TRBV11-2 to TRBJ2-1; no clear D. From germline, CDR1 is SGHAT and CDR2 FQNNGV. This CDR3 spans 15 amino acids. Trimming stripped 1 base from V and 0 bases from J, with 7 bases between. CDR3 in amino acids: CASSLGRNSYNEQFF. The CDR3 nucleotides read TGTGCCAGCAGCTTAGGGCGGAACTCCTACAATGAGCAGTTCTTC.

The rearrangement links TRBV5-1 to TRBJ2-3; D not resolved. Between the trimmed V and J ends, which lost 4 bases and 5 bases, there was a span of 8 bases. Germline loops: CDR1 SGHRS, CDR2 YFSETQ. This CDR3 is built from 12 residues. The CDR3 loop is CASSPNLDTQYF. The CDR3 DNA sequence: TGCGCCAGCAGCCCGAACTTAGATACGCAGTATTTT.